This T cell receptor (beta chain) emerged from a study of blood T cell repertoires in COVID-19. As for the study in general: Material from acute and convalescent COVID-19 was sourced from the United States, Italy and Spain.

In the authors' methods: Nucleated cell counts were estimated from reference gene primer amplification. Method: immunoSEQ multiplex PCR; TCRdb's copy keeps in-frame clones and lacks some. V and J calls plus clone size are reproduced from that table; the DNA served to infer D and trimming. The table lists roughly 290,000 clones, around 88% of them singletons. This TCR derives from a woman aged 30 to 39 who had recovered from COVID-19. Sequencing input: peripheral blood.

The CDR3 is CASSVDSRGGNTIYF. The CDR3 DNA reads TGTGCCAGCAGCGTAGATTCCAGGGGTGGAAACACCATATATTTT. The chain carries TRBV9 and TRBJ1-3; D might be TRBD1 (6 bases). Trimming shortened V by 0 bases and J by 3 bases, and 10 bases separated the two germline ends. This CDR3 spans 15 amino acids. Germline CDR1 is SGDLS and CDR2 is YYNGEE.